This T cell receptor beta chain originates from a study of radiation and T cells in renal cell carcinoma. Background on the study: Nephrectomy followed 15 Gy stereotactic body radiation by 4 weeks. Regarding the study as a whole: From baseline, blood top tumor clonotypes peaked at 2 weeks post-radiation.

V lost 6 bases and J 9 bases, leaving 12 bases between the germline ends. CDR1 and CDR2 (germline): DFQATT, SNEGSKA (reference sequence). The CDR3 contains 11 residues. The time point denotes: baseline pretreatment blood. The treatment denotes: 15 Gy SBRT to primary tumor, nephrectomy 4 weeks later. As concerns this clone: Its target is unknown.

Clones were read by immunoSEQ multiplex PCR, and TCRdb kept only the in-frame ones, dropping some. The sample shows 150,000 or so clones, roughly 83% of them seen only once. The material was blood, obtained from a patient whose treatment included radiotherapy and nephrectomy. The TCR sequence derives from a woman between 45 and 60 years old with renal cell carcinoma. The V call is TRBV20-1, the J call TRBJ2-1; D might be TRBD2 (5 bases). CDR3 coding DNA: TGCAGTGCACGAACTAGTGGTGAGCAGTTCTTC. Translated, it gives CSARTSGEQFF.